A single sample is the source of the 24 T cell receptor beta chains below, sequenced in a study of blood T cell repertoires in COVID-19. Using immunoSEQ multiplex PCR, the repertoire was profiled, and TCRdb retains in-frame clones only, with some absent. The sample has 30,000 to 40,000 clones, around four fifths seen once; the top ten hold under 2%. Material for sequencing was peripheral blood. The source of these receptors is a man aged 60 to 69 with COVID-19, enrolled during active disease.

The chain is built from TRBV10-3 and TRBJ1-1; possibly TRBD1 for D (6 bases). The CDR3 contains 14 residues. V was clipped by 1 base and J by 1 base, with 7 bases between them. CDR1 is ENHRY and CDR2 is SYGVKD in the germline V gene. CDR3 amino acids: CAISELDRNTEAFF. For the CDR3, the DNA is TGTGCCATCAGTGAGTTGGACAGGAACACTGAAGCTTTCTTT.

The CDR3 sequence: CASSPMTGELFF. In DNA form, the CDR3 reads TGTGCCAGCAGCCCGATGACTGGGGAGCTGTTTTTT. This chain joins TRBV28 and TRBJ2-2; D not certain. V was trimmed by 6 bases and J by 8 bases, leaving 10 bases between them. CDR3 length: 12 residues. CDR1 and CDR2 (germline): MDHEN, SYDVKM.

V usage is TRBV6-5 and J usage is TRBJ2-4; 9 bases line up with TRBD1. Germline V CDR1 and CDR2: MNHEY, SVGAGI. The CDR3 runs to 15 residues. J was trimmed by 9 bases and V by 5 bases; bases with no gene match: 11. As DNA, the CDR3 is TGTGCCAGCAGTCAATTACAGGGGGCGAGAGGCATTCAGTACTTC. It encodes CASSQLQGARGIQYF.

CDR3 nucleotide sequence: TGTGCCAGCAGCCAGGAATCTCGCAGGGCCAATGAGCAGTTCTTC. This codes for CASSQESRRANEQFF. The chain recombines TRBV7-2 with TRBJ2-1, with D possibly matching TRBD1 (5 bases). Trimming cost V 5 bases and J 6 bases, with 17 bases left between them. CDR1 SGHTA and CDR2 FQGNSA come from the germline V gene. The CDR3 has 15 residues.

The chain carries TRBV19 and TRBJ2-3; D is possibly TRBD2 (6 bases). Germline-derived CDR1 and CDR2 are LNHDA and SQIVND (reference sequence). The CDR3 has 14 residues. The V gene lost 5 bases and the J gene lost 11 bases, with 20 bases spanning the gap. This chain's CDR3 is CASSPAGGDTLQYF. The CDR3 nucleotides are TGTGCCAGTAGTCCCGCCGGCGGGGATACGTTGCAGTATTTT.

The chain couples TRBV23-1 to TRBJ2-2, with D tentatively TRBD1 (6 bases). TRBV23-1 is classed as an ORF, of uncertain function. The CDR3 length is 14 residues. Trimming stripped 6 bases from V and 4 bases from J, with 12 bases between. CDR3 loop: CASSYRVGTGELFF. The CDR3 DNA reads TGCGCCAGCAGCTACAGGGTTGGCACCGGGGAGCTGTTTTTT.

V and J are TRBV4-3 and TRBJ1-1; TRBD1 aligns across 7 bases. V trimming: 0 bases; J trimming: 5 bases; junction bases outside the gene matches: 9. The germline V gene has CDR1 LGHNA and CDR2 YSLEER. This CDR3 is 16 amino acids long. In nucleotides, the CDR3 is TGCGCCAGCAGCCAAGAGCTGACAGGGCGAGGAACTGAAGCTTTCTTT. Translated, it gives CASSQELTGRGTEAFF.

This chain uses TRBV4-2 with TRBJ1-2; D unresolved. V was trimmed by 0 bases and J by 2 bases, leaving 10 bases between them. The CDR3 runs to 15 residues. The V gene's germline CDR1 is LGHNA and CDR2 YNFKEQ. In DNA, the CDR3 is TGTGCCAGCAGCCAAGATCTTAGCTTCAACTATGGCTACACCTTC. It encodes CASSQDLSFNYGYTF.

This clone was picked up a small number of times. The rearrangement joins TRBV4-1 to TRBJ1-1; TRBD1 matches at 7 bases. The germline V gene encodes CDR1 MGHRA and CDR2 YSYEKL. The CDR3 totals 15 residues. The J segment lost 5 bases and the V segment lost 5 bases, leaving 11 bases of the junction unmatched. The CDR3: CASSVSRQGGTEAFF. CDR3 DNA: TGCGCCAGCAGCGTCAGTAGACAGGGTGGTACTGAAGCTTTCTTT.

DNA for the CDR3: TGTGCCAGCAGCTTGATGTCGGGCACTGAAGCTTTCTTT. This sequence encodes CASSLMSGTEAFF. The chain uses TRBV5-4 and TRBJ1-1; D is uncertain. CDR1 is SGHNT, CDR2 YYREEE, per germline (reference sequence). This CDR3 contains 13 residues. The V gene lost 1 base and the J gene lost 4 bases, with 8 bases spanning the gap.

The chain uses TRBV18 and TRBJ1-1, with D uncertain. Germline V gene lookup returns CDR1 KGHSH and CDR2 LQKENI. The germline V and J ends were trimmed by 8 bases and 1 base, with 11 bases remaining between them. This CDR3 comprises 13 residues. CDR3: CASLTSRNTEAFF. The CDR3 DNA reads as TGTGCCAGCCTAACCTCACGGAACACTGAAGCTTTCTTT.

The chain joins TRBV10-3 to TRBJ1-5; possibly TRBD1 for D (6 bases). The CDR3 contains 17 residues. Germline CDR1 and CDR2: ENHRY and SYGVKD. The V gene lost 1 base and the J gene lost 0 bases, with 13 bases spanning the gap. The CDR3 here is CAISEFPGDLSNQPQHF. CDR3 nucleotides: TGTGCCATCAGTGAGTTCCCAGGGGACCTTAGCAATCAGCCCCAGCATTTT.

The CDR3 sequence is CAIRGTVGEQFF. CDR3 coding DNA: TGTGCCATCAGAGGGACAGTCGGTGAGCAGTTCTTC. The V gene is TRBV10-3, the J gene TRBJ2-1; TRBD1 matches 7 bases. Germline CDR1 is ENHRY and CDR2 is SYGVKD. The V gene end was trimmed by 6 bases and the J gene end by 9 bases; junction bases not matched to a gene: 5. The CDR3 totals 12 residues.

The J gene is TRBJ2-1, the V gene TRBV7-9; the D is unclear. The CDR3 covers 11 residues. Trimming cost V 2 bases and J 7 bases, with 3 bases left between them. Germline-derived CDR1 and CDR2 are SEHNR and FQNEAQ (reference sequence). CDR3 nucleotides: TGTGCCAGCAGCTTACTTAATGAGCAGTTCTTC. It codes for CASSLLNEQFF.

The V gene is TRBV7-9, the J gene TRBJ2-2; D unresolved. Germline V gives CDR1 SEHNR, CDR2 FQNEAQ (reference sequence). Trimming pared 5 bases from V and 5 bases from J, leaving 9 bases between. This CDR3 spans 13 amino acids. The CDR3 DNA sequence: TGTGCCAGCAGCCAATCAGGAACCGGGGAGCTGTTTTTT. Translating gives CASSQSGTGELFF.

The rearrangement uses TRBV5-1 and TRBJ1-1; 7 bases are shared with TRBD1. V lost 5 bases to trimming and J lost 0 bases; unmatched junction nucleotides: 4. The CDR3 spans 14 residues. Germline values: CDR1 SGHRS, CDR2 YFSETQ. CDR3 coding DNA: TGCGCCAGCAGGGCGGGACAGATGAACACTGAAGCTTTCTTT. This translates into CASRAGQMNTEAFF. Combining the CDR3 with reference TRBV5-1 and TRBJ1-1 gives the whole variable domain KAGVTQTPRYLIKTRGQQVTLSCSPISGHRSVSWYQQTPGQGLQFLFEYFSETQRNKGNFPGRFSGRQFSNSRSEMNVSTLELGDSALYLCASRAGQMNTEAFFGQGTRLTVV.

The table lists this clone with a few counts. This chain connects TRBV27 to TRBJ2-6, with 7 bases that match TRBD1. The V and J ends lost 2 bases and 3 bases, in that order; junction bases with no gene match: 7. CDR3 length equals 17 residues. In germline, CDR1 is MNHEY, CDR2 SMNVEV (reference sequence). CDR3 sequence (DNA): TGTGCCAGCAGTTTAAGACAGGGTATAGGTGGGGCCAACGTCCTGACTTTC. Translating it yields CASSLRQGIGGANVLTF.

The chain joins TRBV5-6 to TRBJ2-5; 7 bases align to TRBD2. Germline values: CDR1 SGHDT, CDR2 YYEEEE. V shed 6 bases, J shed 1 base, and the junction held 12 bases outside the gene matches. The CDR3 length is 16 residues. CDR3 DNA sequence: TGTGCCAGCATCCTTGGGAGGGCAGGCTCCCAAGAGACCCAGTACTTC. Amino acids: CASILGRAGSQETQYF.

The chain joins TRBV4-2 to TRBJ1-3; 7 bases agree with TRBD1. Germline assignment: CDR1 LGHNA and CDR2 YNFKEQ. This CDR3 has 16 residues. J lost 1 base, V lost 4 bases, and 7 bases had no gene match. In DNA, the CDR3 is TGTGCCAGCAGCCCCGGACAGGTCGGATCTGGAAACACCATATATTTT. Protein product: CASSPGQVGSGNTIYF.

V and J are TRBV29-1 and TRBJ1-1, with 9 bases fitting TRBD1. V was pared by 3 bases and J by 5 bases, with 4 bases of the junction left unmatched. This CDR3 region has 13 residues. CDR1 is SQVTM and CDR2 is ANQGSEA in the germline V gene. The CDR3 loop reads CSVDLTGGTEAFF. The CDR3 nucleotides read TGCAGCGTTGATTTGACAGGGGGAACTGAAGCTTTCTTT.

The rearrangement uses TRBV7-3 and TRBJ2-3; 7 bases align to TRBD1. V lost 3 bases to trimming and J lost 5 bases; unmatched junction nucleotides: 8. Germline values: CDR1 SGHTA, CDR2 FQGTGA. The CDR3 is made up of 15 amino acids. CDR3 bases: TGTGCCAGCAGCTTGGACGGACAGGCAAGAGATACGCAGTATTTT. This sequence encodes CASSLDGQARDTQYF.

This clone was picked up a small number of times. V usage is TRBV19 and J usage is TRBJ1-2; 7 bases match TRBD1. Trimming at V came to 2 bases and at J to 0 bases, leaving 6 bases not matched to a gene. The CDR3 is 16 residues long. CDR1 is LNHDA and CDR2 is SQIVND in the germline V gene (reference sequence). The CDR3 sequence is CASSISRDRPNYGYTF. CDR3 sequence (DNA): TGTGCCAGTAGTATAAGCCGGGACAGACCTAACTATGGCTACACCTTC.

This clone was observed a single time. The rearrangement links TRBV7-3 to TRBJ1-1; no reliable D call. V lost 2 bases, J lost 1 base, and 5 bases lay in between. CDR3 size: 13 residues. Germline CDR1 SGHTA, CDR2 FQGTGA. The CDR3 reads CASSLEGNTEAFF. In DNA form, the CDR3 reads TGTGCCAGCAGCTTAGAGGGGAACACTGAAGCTTTCTTT.

This clone was seen a single time. The chain joins TRBV4-1 to TRBJ2-1; 11 nucleotides line up with TRBD1. CDR3 length: 15 residues. Germline trimming cut 2 bases from V and 7 bases from J; bases unmatched to any gene: 4. Germline CDR1 is MGHRA and CDR2 is YSYEKL. The CDR3 nucleotides read TGCGCCAGCAGCCAACCCAGGGACAGGGGGAATGAGCAGTTCTTC. It is translated as CASSQPRDRGNEQFF.